This T cell receptor beta chain is from a study of blood T cell repertoires in COVID-19 (dated by TCRdb to 2020 to 2022). Regarding the complete study: Collaborator samples came from the United States, Italy and Spain and covered acute and convalescent phases of COVID-19. The prospective study material was composed of cDNA or gDNA derived from T cells, B-cell-depleted T cells, or PBMCs. Subjects who had been exposed to COVID-19, were actively infected with it, or had recovered from it provided the deeply sampled blood TCRbeta repertoires that made up the dataset. The repertoires were made available in a free public database intended to serve as a resource for research on the immune response to SARS-CoV-2. Samples were obtained from the ongoing ImmuneRACE study (first 160 participants) and from roughly 1,300 subjects provided by 6 global collaborators. The sample metadata nearly always contained a de-identified subject ID, COVID-19 status, age in years and sex. Where available, HLA class I and class II types were obtained from metadata supplied by the sample provider rather than from assay-based typing.

For CDR1 and CDR2, the germline V gene (reference sequence) lists SEHNR and FQNEAQ. The V end gives up 5 bases and the J end 4 bases, leaving 8 bases in the junction not matched to a gene. The CDR3 goes from the cysteine to the phenylalanine over 14 residues. Just CDR3 DNA is preserved here, 42 bases in frame from base 1. Collaborating institutions collected whole blood in K2EDTA tubes following their own protocols. For TCRbeta analysis, collaborators shipped samples in one of three forms: frozen whole blood, isolated PBMCs, or DNA extracted from either of those sample types. As for this clone: It lacks a known antigen. Nothing much larger sits one base from this clone, and base qualities are not available.

TCRbeta CDR3 regions were amplified from genomic DNA using the immunoSEQ Assay, a bias-controlled multiplex PCR. The authors' pipeline ran thus. Nucleated cell counts per sample were estimated from amplification of reference gene primers within the assay. To quantify the absolute abundance of each unique TCRbeta CDR3 rearrangement, sequence reads were collapsed and filtered. For each sample, productive Simpson clonality was calculated as the square root of Simpson's diversity index over productive rearrangements. This is the immuneACCESS table as TCRdb keeps it, with only in-frame sequences that have V and J called. A part of the clones is gone; compared with another copy, unresolved V genes explain less than half, and the rest is unexplained. V and J calls and clone size are given by that table; D and trimming were obtained from the DNA. This sample gives about 130,000 clones in total; roughly 79% of them show up just once. The ten largest clones represent 11% of the sample.

Summary of the overall study and its limitations: The quantity of clinical and demographic metadata differed by source and by participant and was supplied without curation.

The origin of this receptor is a human donor in a cohort sampled during active COVID-19. The chain uses TRBV7-9 and TRBJ2-7; the junction holds 7 bases that match TRBD1. The source material was peripheral blood. The CDR3 corresponds to CASSPGQPIYEQYF. The bases read TGTGCCAGCAGCCCGGGACAGCCAATTTACGAGCAGTACTTC. With all but the CDR3 taken from the reference TRBV7-9 and TRBJ2-7 genes, the full variable domain is: DTGVSQNPRHKITKRGQNVTFRCDPISEHNRLYWYRQTLGQGPEFLTYFQNEAQLEKSRLLSDRFSAERPKGSFSTLEIQRTEQGDSAMYLCASSPGQPIYEQYFGPGTRLTVT.